Below, 12 T cell receptor beta chains from the same sample are listed, as sequenced in a study of Graves' ophthalmopathy and Graves' hyperthyroidism. RNA transcripts served as template for amplifying TCR beta CDR3 sequences. RT-PCR in the first round used HTBI primers; a second-round multiplex PCR followed. MiXCR was run by TCRdb on the multiplex PCR reads, yielding one entry per CDR3 protein. The table includes around 1,200,000 distinct CDR3 sequences, 36% detected once. The sample was peripheral blood or thyroid tissue (not recorded which). These receptors all stem from an adult man with Graves' hyperthyroidism.

In its sample, this clonotype was seen a few times. The rearrangement uses TRBV28 and TRBJ1-5, with D uncertain. There are 14 residues in the CDR3. Germline values: CDR1 MDHEN, CDR2 SYDVKM. V shed 4 bases and J shed 2 bases, with 9 bases lying between them. The CDR3 is CASSSSPGNQPQHF. In nucleotides, the CDR3 is TGTGCCAGCAGTTCGTCCCCCGGCAATCAGCCCCAGCATTTT. Full variable domain (outside the CDR3, taken from reference TRBV28 and TRBJ1-5): DVKVTQSSRYLVKRTGEKVFLECVQDMDHENMFWYRQDPGLGLRLIYFSYDVKMKEKGDIPEGYSVSREKKERFSLILESASTNQTSMYLCASSSSPGNQPQHFGDGTRLSIL.

This clonotype has a single count. This chain links TRBV5-1 with TRBJ1-4; D remains ambiguous. Trimming shortened V by 4 bases and J by 8 bases, and 12 bases separated the two germline ends. Germline loops: CDR1 SGHRS, CDR2 YFSETQ. This CDR3 region has 13 residues. CDR3 nucleotides: TGCGCCAGCAGCCTCAACAGTGAAGAAAAACTGTTTTTT. The encoded protein is CASSLNSEEKLFF.

The chain uses TRBV16 and TRBJ1-2; the D is unclear. The germline V and J ends were trimmed by 0 bases and 1 base, with 12 bases remaining between them. CDR3 length: 16 residues. CDR1 is KGHSY and CDR2 is FQNENV in the germline V gene. The CDR3 region is CASSQSGRDGNYGYTF. The CDR3, as DNA: TGTGCCAGCAGCCAATCAGGGCGCGATGGTAACTATGGCTACACCTTC.

The V and J genes are TRBV6-5 and TRBJ1-2, with D perhaps TRBD1 (5 bases). Germline V gene sequence: CDR1 MNHEY, CDR2 SVGAGI. Trimming took 5 bases from V and 8 from J, leaving 15 bases between them. This CDR3 contains 13 residues. CDR3 in amino acids: CASSPGHLLGYTF. CDR3 sequence (DNA): TGTGCCAGCAGTCCAGGACACCTCCTAGGCTACACCTTC.

This clonotype showed up many times. The gene calls are TRBV7-9 and TRBJ1-5, with D perhaps matching TRBD1 (5 bases). The V gene lost 3 bases and the J gene lost 3 bases, with 9 bases spanning the gap. In germline, CDR1 is SEHNR, CDR2 FQNEAQ (reference sequence). The CDR3 length is 14 residues. The CDR3 sequence: CASSFGTDNQPQHF. CDR3 DNA: TGTGCCAGCAGCTTTGGGACGGACAATCAGCCCCAGCATTTT.

The chain uses TRBV29-1 and TRBJ1-5; D not resolved. Trimming pared 8 bases from V and 0 bases from J, leaving 8 bases between. The CDR3 covers 12 residues. The germline V gene encodes CDR1 SQVTM and CDR2 ANQGSEA. Written as DNA, the CDR3 is TGCAGCCCTAAAAATAGCAATCAGCCCCAGCATTTT. This codes for CSPKNSNQPQHF.

This clonotype was recorded at least ten times. This chain uses TRBV9 with TRBJ2-7; TRBD1 aligns across 9 bases. Germline CDR1 is SGDLS and CDR2 is YYNGEE. The V gene end was trimmed by 4 bases and the J gene end by 5 bases; junction bases not matched to a gene: 7. The CDR3 is made up of 14 amino acids. The CDR3 bases are TGTGCCAGCAGCCTCCGGGACAGGGCCGACGAGCAGTACTTC. Residues: CASSLRDRADEQYF.

This clonotype has a count of ten or more. The gene calls are TRBV10-3 and TRBJ2-7; 7 bases are a match to TRBD1. The germline gives CDR1 ENHRY, CDR2 SYGVKD. V trimming: 6 bases; J trimming: 4 bases; junction bases outside the gene matches: 6. The CDR3 is 13 residues long. As DNA, the CDR3 is TGTGCCATCAGCCTACAGGGGACGTACGAGCAGTACTTC. This sequence encodes CAISLQGTYEQYF.

This clonotype was detected many times. V is TRBV7-8 and J is TRBJ1-2; TRBD1 matches at 8 bases. This CDR3 comprises 15 residues. Germline CDR1 reads SGHVS; CDR2 reads FQNEAQ. V lost 5 bases, J lost 8 bases, and 13 bases stayed unmatched. The DNA of the CDR3 is TGTGCCAGCAGCGTAGTCCCGGGACAGGCCTTGGGCTACACCTTC. It specifies CASSVVPGQALGYTF.

The chain employs TRBV18 and TRBJ1-3, with D tentatively TRBD1 (5 bases). Germline-derived CDR1 and CDR2 are KGHSH and LQKENI. The ends were cut back, 8 bases at V and 8 bases at J, with 13 bases in the middle. The CDR3 has 12 amino acids. The CDR3, as DNA: TGTGCCAGCGCGGATACGGGGGACACCATATATTTT. It is translated as CASADTGDTIYF.

V is TRBV7-2 and J is TRBJ2-3; no reliable D call. Germline CDR1 and CDR2: SGHTA and FQGNSA. The CDR3 covers 14 residues. V was pared by 5 bases and J by 7 bases, with 16 bases between. The CDR3 DNA reads TGTGCCAGCAGCCCTCCCTCTCGAGGCCATACGCAGTATTTT. Its translation: CASSPPSRGHTQYF.

There are many counts of this clonotype. This rearrangement joins TRBV7-2 to TRBJ2-7; maybe TRBD1 (5 bases). Trimming removed 3 bases at V and 4 bases at J, with 13 bases between. This CDR3 has 14 amino acids. The germline V gene has CDR1 SGHTA and CDR2 FQGNSA. CDR3 in DNA: TGTGCCAGCAGCTTGAGACCAGGGCCGTACGAGCAGTACTTC. Translated, it gives CASSLRPGPYEQYF.